This record concerns one T cell receptor beta chain sequence. These data are taken from a study of blood T cell repertoires in COVID-19. CDR3 length equals 14 residues. V was pared by 1 base and J by 4 bases, with 8 bases between. Per germline, CDR1 SGHRS and CDR2 YFSETQ. Authors' processing steps: Nucleated cell counts were estimated from reference gene primer amplification. Data came from immunoSEQ multiplex PCR; TCRdb stores just in-frame clones and leaves some out. V and J calls and clone size are given by that table; D and trimming were obtained from the DNA. This sample has roughly 69,000 clones, with about 80% found just once.

Material for sequencing was peripheral blood. The receptor comes from a man aged 55 to 70 with COVID-19, enrolled during active disease. The chain links TRBV5-1 to TRBJ1-4; D call uncertain. The CDR3 DNA is TGCGCCAGCAGCTTGACAATAAGTAATGAAAAACTGTTTTTT. This sequence encodes CASSLTISNEKLFF.